This TCR beta chain was identified in a study of blood T cell repertoires in COVID-19. For this clone: The sample has other DNA sequences that encode this CDR3 too.

Repertoires were generated with immunoSEQ multiplex PCR, while TCRdb's copy carries only in-frame clones and drops some. The profile shows hundreds of thousands of clones, around nine tenths of them singletons. CDR3 length equals 13 residues. Germline-derived CDR1 and CDR2 are SGHAT and FQNNGV. V gave up 0 bases and J gave up 6 bases, with 7 bases separating them. The sequenced sample was peripheral blood. The clonotype comes from a man between 65 and 85 years old with acute or convalescent COVID-19. The V gene is TRBV11-2, the J gene TRBJ2-3; weak D call: TRBD1 (6 bases). The CDR3 nucleotides read TGTGCCAGCAGCTTAGACAGGGGCGATACGCAGTATTTT. It codes for CASSLDRGDTQYF.